This is a list of T cell receptor beta chains from one sample in a study of CD8+ T cells in alopecia areata. TCRdb's table, derived via immunoSEQ multiplex PCR, lists solely in-frame clones and lacks some. The sample has hundreds of thousands of clones; 35% to 40% are singletons. The specimen was CD4+ T cells sorted from blood, collected between weeks 30 and 35, from a patient treated with tofacitinib. These receptors were taken from a human donor with alopecia areata. Both conserved end residues are part of each CDR3. Each record gives: clone size, J gene, V gene, D gene, CDR3 length, CDR3 protein, CDR3 DNA. A D gene is named only where the DNA matches it firmly. Only some rows state a clone size, as once, few, many or a class for expanded clones.

clone_size: few; j_call: TRBJ1-6; v_call: TRBV2; d_call: -; cdr3_length: 12; cdr3_aa: CASGLGTAPLHF; cdr3_nt: TGTGCCAGCGGATTAGGTACCGCACCCCTCCACTTT
clone_size: -; j_call: TRBJ2-1; v_call: TRBV13; d_call: -; cdr3_length: 14; cdr3_aa: CASNRGAGRHEQFF; cdr3_nt: TGTGCCAGCAACCGGGGGGCAGGGCGGCATGAGCAGTTCTTC
clone_size: -; j_call: TRBJ2-7; v_call: TRBV4-2; d_call: -; cdr3_length: 16; cdr3_aa: CASSQVSGSGNYEQYF; cdr3_nt: TGTGCCAGCAGCCAAGTGAGCGGGTCGGGAAACTACGAGCAGTACTTC
clone_size: -; j_call: TRBJ2-1; v_call: TRBV5-1; d_call: TRBD2; cdr3_length: 16; cdr3_aa: CASSFKTSGPSNEQFF; cdr3_nt: TGCGCCAGCAGCTTCAAGACTAGCGGACCCTCCAATGAGCAGTTCTTC
clone_size: few; j_call: TRBJ2-1; v_call: TRBV5-5; d_call: -; cdr3_length: 12; cdr3_aa: CASSSIYNEQFF; cdr3_nt: TGTGCCAGCAGCTCGATTTACAATGAGCAGTTCTTC
clone_size: few; j_call: TRBJ2-4; v_call: TRBV29-1; d_call: -; cdr3_length: 13; cdr3_aa: CSVEVGATDIQYF; cdr3_nt: TGCAGCGTTGAAGTTGGCGCCACTGACATTCAGTACTTC
clone_size: few; j_call: TRBJ2-1; v_call: TRBV15; d_call: -; cdr3_length: 17; cdr3_aa: CATSRDRGAGSYNEQFF; cdr3_nt: TGTGCCACCAGCAGAGATCGAGGAGCGGGCTCCTACAATGAGCAGTTCTTC
clone_size: few; j_call: TRBJ2-1; v_call: TRBV29-1; d_call: -; cdr3_length: 16; cdr3_aa: CSVTRLEKAPYNEQFF; cdr3_nt: TGCAGCGTTACCCGACTAGAGAAGGCCCCCTACAATGAGCAGTTCTTC
clone_size: few; j_call: TRBJ1-2; v_call: TRBV11-2; d_call: TRBD1; cdr3_length: 16; cdr3_aa: CASSPGQGAQGYGYTF; cdr3_nt: TGTGCCAGCAGCCCGGGACAGGGGGCGCAGGGCTATGGCTACACCTTC
clone_size: few; j_call: TRBJ2-5; v_call: TRBV7-9; d_call: -; cdr3_length: 15; cdr3_aa: CASSLGSGPRGTQYF; cdr3_nt: TGTGCCAGCAGCTTAGGTTCGGGGCCCCGAGGGACCCAGTACTTC
clone_size: few; j_call: TRBJ2-5; v_call: TRBV7-6; d_call: -; cdr3_length: 16; cdr3_aa: CASSPKVRGALETQYF; cdr3_nt: TGTGCCAGCAGCCCAAAGGTCCGGGGGGCTTTGGAGACCCAGTACTTC
clone_size: once; j_call: TRBJ1-1; v_call: TRBV6-5; d_call: -; cdr3_length: 13; cdr3_aa: CASSRTGLLEAFF; cdr3_nt: TGTGCCAGCAGTCGAACAGGGCTACTTGAAGCTTTCTTT
clone_size: -; j_call: TRBJ2-1; v_call: TRBV15; d_call: -; cdr3_length: 14; cdr3_aa: CATSREGVVNEQFF; cdr3_nt: TGTGCCACCAGCAGAGAGGGGGTTGTCAATGAGCAGTTCTTC
clone_size: -; j_call: TRBJ2-7; v_call: TRBV27; d_call: -; cdr3_length: 15; cdr3_aa: CASSLKWSGSYEQYF; cdr3_nt: TGTGCCAGCAGTTTAAAATGGTCGGGCAGCTACGAGCAGTACTTC
clone_size: -; j_call: TRBJ2-1; v_call: TRBV5-1; d_call: -; cdr3_length: 14; cdr3_aa: CASSLAAPPDEQFF; cdr3_nt: TGCGCCAGCAGCTTGGCCGCCCCTCCGGATGAGCAGTTCTTC
clone_size: -; j_call: TRBJ2-1; v_call: TRBV4-2; d_call: -; cdr3_length: 12; cdr3_aa: CASSLPAPEQFF; cdr3_nt: TGTGCCAGCAGCCTACCGGCCCCTGAGCAGTTCTTC
clone_size: -; j_call: TRBJ2-7; v_call: TRBV29-1; d_call: TRBD1; cdr3_length: 12; cdr3_aa: CSVTGAVSEQYF; cdr3_nt: TGCAGCGTGACAGGGGCGGTTTCCGAGCAGTACTTC
clone_size: -; j_call: TRBJ2-1; v_call: TRBV7-3; d_call: -; cdr3_length: 15; cdr3_aa: CASSELGIRGNEQFF; cdr3_nt: TGTGCCAGCAGCGAGCTGGGTATCCGGGGCAATGAGCAGTTCTTC
clone_size: -; j_call: TRBJ1-5; v_call: TRBV5-6; d_call: -; cdr3_length: 16; cdr3_aa: CASSYRTFDSNQPQHF; cdr3_nt: TGTGCCAGCAGCTACCGGACGTTCGATAGCAATCAGCCCCAGCATTTT
clone_size: -; j_call: TRBJ2-2; v_call: TRBV4-1; d_call: -; cdr3_length: 18; cdr3_aa: CASSQDPAGGSNTGELFF; cdr3_nt: TGCGCCAGCAGCCAAGATCCTGCAGGCGGTTCGAACACCGGGGAGCTGTTTTTT
clone_size: -; j_call: TRBJ1-1; v_call: TRBV7-9; d_call: -; cdr3_length: 13; cdr3_aa: CASSLRGRPEAFF; cdr3_nt: TGTGCCAGCAGCTTAAGGGGACGTCCTGAAGCTTTCTTT
clone_size: -; j_call: TRBJ1-6; v_call: TRBV27; d_call: -; cdr3_length: 15; cdr3_aa: CASTPRGGRNSPLHF; cdr3_nt: TGTGCCAGCACCCCGAGAGGGGGAAGAAATTCACCCCTCCACTTT
clone_size: -; j_call: TRBJ1-3; v_call: TRBV6-5; d_call: -; cdr3_length: 14; cdr3_aa: CASSYKLSGNTIYF; cdr3_nt: TGTGCCAGCAGTTACAAACTTTCTGGAAACACCATATATTTT